The rows below give T cell receptor beta chains drawn from one sample of a study of T cells in Graves' hyperthyroidism and ophthalmopathy. Via MiXCR, TCRdb re-called the multiplex PCR reads, giving one row per CDR3 protein. The sample lists 600,000 or so distinct CDR3 sequences, approximately 15% occurring once. Sequencing was performed on blood. The source of these receptors is a woman between 18 and 29 years old with Graves' ophthalmopathy. CDR3s leave out the opening cysteine and the closing phenylalanine or tryptophan.

>TRBV6-2/TRBV6-3|TRBJ1-4
ASEPRGAANEKLF
>TRBV28|TRBJ2-7
ASSLRGRNRHEQY
>TRBV3-1|TRBJ1-2
ASSQWDRVYGYT
>TRBV7-9|TRBJ1-2
ASSFRGVDYGYT
>TRBV7-6|TRBJ2-1
ASSLVGYGKQGAGNEQF
>TRBV7-2|TRBJ2-3
ASSLAVGATDTQY
>TRBV20-1|TRBJ2-7
SARGGDHEQY
>TRBV3-1|TRBJ1-2
ASKGDRANYGYT
>TRBV6-1|TRBJ1-2
AASYGGVYGYT
>TRBV3-1|TRBJ1-1
ASSLPEKSPEAF
>TRBV29-1|TRBJ2-7
SVVTYEQY
>TRBV10-3|TRBJ2-2
AISWSGGLTNTGELF
>TRBV19|TRBJ2-1
ASSIEAREQF
>TRBV29-1|TRBJ2-4
SFGVSKNIQY
>TRBV12-3/TRBV12-4|TRBJ2-3
ASSLLQGATDTQY
>TRBV7-2|TRBJ2-7
ASSRSGRASYEQY
>TRBV6-5|TRBJ2-3
ASSYSSGRPDTQY
>TRBV3-1|TRBJ1-1
ASSQEGVAEAF
>TRBV7-8|TRBJ2-2
ASSLKDRNTGELF
>TRBV4-1|TRBJ1-2
ASSQGRTGNYGYT
>TRBV24-1|TRBJ2-7
ATSDCRDRVTYEQY
>TRBV27|TRBJ1-5
ASRTAGDSNQPQH
>TRBV3-1|TRBJ2-3
ASSQDPLRGRGPGWDTQY
>TRBV15|TRBJ2-1
ATSGGGQGYEQF
>TRBV19|TRBJ1-1
ASSIGSTEAF
>TRBV6-9|TRBJ1-1
ASSLRPGPPGGTEAF
>TRBV5-1|TRBJ1-1
ASSSEGYSNTEAF
>TRBV7-2|TRBJ1-2
ASSFRQGAYGYT